This T cell receptor beta chain was recorded in a study of shared clonotypes between healthy human individuals. For the study at large: Per donor, three plates held CD4 naive cells, three held CD4 memory, two held CD8 naive and one held CD8 memory.

Study outcomes and limitations: Shared clonotypes: 4.5% to 5% naive CD4, under 4% naive CD8, 2% to 2.5% memory CD4, over 0.3% memory CD8.

Only in-frame clones appear in the TCRdb table, and some are missing; sequencing was by immunoSEQ multiplex PCR. The sample carries 2 million to 2.5 million clones, approximately 96% recorded once. V lost 6 bases to trimming and J lost 7 bases; unmatched junction nucleotides: 11. Germline V lookup: CDR1 ENHRY, CDR2 SYGVKD. The CDR3 covers 14 residues. Comment on this clone: Its antigen is unidentified.

The TCR sequence derives from a man younger than 35 in good health. The sample was naive CD4+ T cells sorted from blood. Subset reported: CD45RA+ positively selected. The gene calls are TRBV10-3 and TRBJ1-2; 7 bases map to TRBD1. CDR3 coding DNA: TGTGCCATCAGGGCGGAACAGGGGCAGGGTGGCTACACCTTC. Translated: CAIRAEQGQGGYTF.